This T cell receptor beta chain came from a study of regulatory and conventional T cells in RAG deficiency. General study findings and limits: In Omenn syndrome, Treg and Tconv repertoires overlapped >85%. Shannon entropy fell and Simpson indices rose in RAG-deficient patients. Omenn syndrome and CID/AS patients had around 100-fold fewer unique Treg TCR beta sequences, versus 8 to 10-fold elsewhere.

V was trimmed by 4 bases and J by 3 bases, leaving 9 bases between them. CDR3 length: 13 residues. Germline lookup yields CDR1 MNHNS and CDR2 SASEGT. Details on this clone: The antigen is unknown.

Measured with immunoSEQ multiplex PCR; TCRdb has only the in-frame clones, and not every one. The table lists under 35,000 clones, 85% to 90% of them singletons. These data were also reused for a study on regulatory T cells. That work adds: Amplification used 52 TRBV primers and 13 TRBJ primers. In patients, unique TRB V-J pairs were restricted and V/J usage skewed, especially in Tregs.

The source material was CD8+ T cells sorted from blood. The receptor comes from a human donor in good health. V usage is TRBV6-1 and J usage is TRBJ1-1; D is ambiguous. The CDR3 DNA reads as TGTGCCAGCAGTGCCATTACTGACACTGAAGCTTTCTTT. It specifies CASSAITDTEAFF.